This TCR beta chain was observed in a study of T cell responses to AZD1222 COVID-19 vaccine. Broader study findings: Baseline seropositivity occurred in only a handful of AZD1222 recipients. Spike-specific TCR breadth and depth rose after two AZD1222 doses.

As to this clone: Its specificity is not known.

The germline CDR1 and CDR2 sequences are SGDLS and YYNGEE. V gave up 4 bases and J gave up 6 bases, with 16 bases separating them. This CDR3 has 14 residues. Sequenced by immunoSEQ multiplex PCR; TCRdb stores in-frame clones only, minus some. The data hold some 96,000 clones, with around 87% observed a single time. The chain carries TRBV9 and TRBJ2-5; a weak D match, TRBD1 (5 bases). This specimen consisted of peripheral blood, obtained on day 0 of AZD1222 vaccination. The clonotype was recovered from an adult in good health. This CDR3 reads CASSPDGASQTQYF. The CDR3 DNA reads as TGTGCCAGCAGCCCCGATGGGGCTAGTCAGACCCAGTACTTC.